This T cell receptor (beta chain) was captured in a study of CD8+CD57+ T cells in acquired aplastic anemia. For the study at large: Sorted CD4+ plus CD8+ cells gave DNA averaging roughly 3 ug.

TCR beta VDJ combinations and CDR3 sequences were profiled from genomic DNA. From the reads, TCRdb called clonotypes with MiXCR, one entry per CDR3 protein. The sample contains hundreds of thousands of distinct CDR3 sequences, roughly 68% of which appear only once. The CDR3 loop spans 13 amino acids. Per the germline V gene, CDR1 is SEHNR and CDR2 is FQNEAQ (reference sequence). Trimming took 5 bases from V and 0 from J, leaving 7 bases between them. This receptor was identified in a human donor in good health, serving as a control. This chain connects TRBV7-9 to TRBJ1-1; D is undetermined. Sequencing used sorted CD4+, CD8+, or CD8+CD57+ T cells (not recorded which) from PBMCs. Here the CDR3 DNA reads TGTGCCAGCAGCCCGGCAGTGAACACTGAAGCTTTCTTT. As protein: CASSPAVNTEAFF.